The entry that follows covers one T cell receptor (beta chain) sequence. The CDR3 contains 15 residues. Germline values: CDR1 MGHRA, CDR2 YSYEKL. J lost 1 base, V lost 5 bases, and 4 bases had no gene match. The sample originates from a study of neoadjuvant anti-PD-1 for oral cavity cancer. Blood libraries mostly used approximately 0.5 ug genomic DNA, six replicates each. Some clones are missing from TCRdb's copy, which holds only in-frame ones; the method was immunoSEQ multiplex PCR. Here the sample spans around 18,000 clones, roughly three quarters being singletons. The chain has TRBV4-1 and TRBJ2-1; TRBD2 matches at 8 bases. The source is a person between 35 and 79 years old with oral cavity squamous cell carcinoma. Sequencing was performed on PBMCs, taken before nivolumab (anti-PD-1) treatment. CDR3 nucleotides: TGCGCCAGCAGCACGATAGCGGGGTCCTACAATGAGCAGTTCTTC. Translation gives CASSTIAGSYNEQFF.